The 30 T cell receptor beta chains given below trace back to one sample, sequenced in a study of post-analysis software for immune sequencing data. Broader study findings: The five TRBV segments detected at higher frequency in patients than in controls included TRBV5-6, TRBV5-1 and TRBV20-1.

These receptors lack a known antigen. Unique molecular identifiers were present in the TCR beta cDNA libraries. TCRdb processed the PCR reads anew with MiXCR; each CDR3 protein has one entry. The repertoire includes hundreds of thousands of distinct CDR3 sequences, approximately 30% of them detected once, and roughly 0.53% sits in the top ten. Sample: blood. These receptors originate from a girl aged 5-17 years with multiple sclerosis.

The V and J genes are TRBV5-5 and TRBJ1-4; no definite D call. The CDR3 is 16 amino acids. V dropped 6 bases and J dropped 3 bases, with 18 bases sitting between them. Germline V gene data show CDR1 as SGHKS and CDR2 as YYEKEE (reference sequence). In nucleotides, the CDR3 is TGTGCCAGCACCGACTCGACGTTACGCTCTAATGAAAAACTGTTTTTT. Residues: CASTDSTLRSNEKLFF.

The chain has TRBV20-1 and TRBJ2-7; 11 bases fit TRBD2. CDR3 length equals 15 residues. The germline V gene encodes CDR1 DFQATT and CDR2 SNEGSKA (reference sequence). Trimming at V came to 5 bases and at J to 5 bases, leaving 11 bases not matched to a gene. This CDR3 reads CSAWELAGVVDEQYF. The DNA for the CDR3 is TGCAGTGCTTGGGAACTAGCGGGAGTGGTCGACGAGCAGTACTTC.

The chain couples TRBV4-3 to TRBJ2-4; a weak D match, TRBD2 (7 bases). The CDR3 extends over 15 amino acids. V lost 0 bases, J lost 6 bases, and 12 bases lay in between. CDR1 is LGHNA, CDR2 YSLEER, per germline. CDR3 sequence reads: CASSQDLRGGNIQYF. The CDR3 nucleotides read TGCGCCAGCAGCCAAGATTTGAGGGGGGGAAACATTCAGTACTTC.

This chain links TRBV5-1 with TRBJ1-4, with 8 bases that match TRBD1. Trimming at V came to 4 bases and at J to 9 bases, leaving 11 bases not matched to a gene. The germline gives CDR1 SGHRS, CDR2 YFSETQ. CDR3 length: 15 amino acids. The CDR3 coding sequence is TGCGCCAGCAGCCAGGGACAGGTCCGGGGGAAAAAACTGTTTTTT. This codes for CASSQGQVRGKKLFF.

The CDR3 coding sequence is TGCAGCGTAGCCACAGGGGGCCACAATGAGCAGTTCTTC. It specifies CSVATGGHNEQFF. The chain uses TRBV29-1 and TRBJ2-1; 9 nucleotides agree with TRBD1. The germline V gene has CDR1 SQVTM and CDR2 ANQGSEA. J gave up 5 bases and V 6 bases, and 5 bases lay outside the gene matches. The CDR3 contains 13 residues.

The chain has TRBV27 and TRBJ1-6; TRBD1 agrees at 7 bases. CDR3 length equals 15 residues. The V gene end was trimmed by 8 bases and the J gene end by 7 bases; junction bases not matched to a gene: 11. The germline V gene encodes CDR1 MNHEY and CDR2 SMNVEV (reference sequence). The CDR3 nucleotides are TGTGCCAGCTGGGAACAGGAGGGGGCGAATTCACCCCTCCACTTT. Translated, it gives CASWEQEGANSPLHF.

CDR3 DNA sequence: TGCAGTTACAGCAGGCCCCCGGGAGAGACCCAGTACTTC. Amino acids: CSYSRPPGETQYF. The chain couples TRBV29-1 to TRBJ2-5; D is unresolved. Looked up from germline, CDR1 is SQVTM and CDR2 is ANQGSEA. This CDR3 is built from 13 residues. The full variable domain, completed using reference TRBV29-1 and TRBJ2-5, is SAVISQKPSRDICQRGTSLTIQCQVDSQVTMMFWYRQQPGQSLTLIATANQGSEATYESGFVIDKFPISRPNLTFSTLTVSNMSPEDSSIYLCSYSRPPGETQYFGPGTRLLVL.

The rearrangement joins TRBV5-1 to TRBJ2-1; TRBD2 is a possible D gene (6 bases). CDR3 length: 14 residues. Trimming left V 0 bases short and J 6 bases short, with 10 bases between. Germline values: CDR1 SGHRS, CDR2 YFSETQ. Here the CDR3 reads CASSLGAGLNEQFF. CDR3 DNA sequence: TGCGCCAGCAGCTTGGGGGCGGGACTCAATGAGCAGTTCTTC.

As concerns this clonotype: The junction does not match germline at one end; this may be a read error. CDR3 sequence (DNA): TGCGTCAGCAGTGAGCACAGAACGACAGATACGCAGTATTTT. It yields the protein CVSSEHRTTDTQYF. The chain combines TRBV10-2 with TRBJ2-3; D not resolved. The CDR3 has 14 amino acids. CDR1 is WSHSY, CDR2 SAAADI, per germline.

This clonotype was seen a few times. This chain connects TRBV5-1 to TRBJ1-1; D call uncertain. CDR1 is SGHRS, CDR2 YFSETQ, per germline. Trimming took off 2 bases at V and 0 bases at J, with 5 bases between the two ends. This CDR3 has 13 amino acids. CDR3 nucleotides: TGCGCCAGCAGCTTTACACTGAACACTGAAGCTTTCTTT. Its translation is CASSFTLNTEAFF.

This clonotype was recorded only once. V and J are TRBV11-2 and TRBJ2-4; 8 bases are shared with TRBD1. V gave up 5 bases and J gave up 2 bases; unmatched junction bases: 5. Per the germline V gene, CDR1 is SGHAT and CDR2 is FQNNGV. The CDR3 is 15 amino acids. This chain's CDR3 is CASSHRQGTKNIQYF. For the CDR3, the DNA is TGTGCCAGCAGCCATCGACAGGGGACCAAAAACATTCAGTACTTC.

This clonotype was counted between two and nine times. The chain recombines TRBV2 with TRBJ1-5, with 7 nucleotides matching TRBD1. J lost 3 bases, V lost 7 bases, and 9 bases had no gene match. Germline V CDR1 and CDR2: SNHLY, FYNNEI. The CDR3 contains 15 residues. In DNA, the CDR3 is TGTGCCAGCAATCGTCCAGGGGGAGACAATCAGCCCCAGCATTTT. This codes for CASNRPGGDNQPQHF.

The chain links TRBV5-1 to TRBJ2-7; 7 positions agree with TRBD1. Judging by the DNA end, TRBJ2-5 fits better; the J call may be wrong. The V gene's germline CDR1 is SGHRS and CDR2 YFSETQ. The CDR3 is 15 amino acids. CDR3 protein: CASRDRPTYQETQYF. CDR3 in DNA: TGCGCCAGCAGGGACAGGCCTACGTACCAAGAGACCCAGTACTTC.

V is TRBV20-1 and J is TRBJ2-3; TRBD2 matches 7 bases. The J segment lost 3 bases and the V segment lost 4 bases, leaving 10 bases of the junction unmatched. The CDR3 extends over 15 amino acids. From germline, CDR1 is DFQATT and CDR2 SNEGSKA (reference sequence). CDR3: CSATREATGTDTQYF. CDR3 in DNA: TGCAGTGCTACCCGGGAGGCCACCGGTACAGATACGCAGTATTTT.

This clonotype was observed once. A junction end diverges from the germline sequence, so it may reflect a read error. The chain combines TRBV20-1 with TRBJ2-7, with D possibly being TRBD2 (5 bases). The germline V gene encodes CDR1 DFQATT and CDR2 SNEGSKA (reference sequence). This CDR3 contains 16 residues. Here the CDR3 DNA reads TGCAGTGCTAGAGGGATTGATCCGGGGAAAACCTACGAGCACTACTTC. Translation gives CSARGIDPGKTYEHYF.

There are a few counts of this clonotype. This sequence joins TRBV6-5 and TRBJ1-2; D remains ambiguous. V lost 6 bases and J 3 bases, leaving 11 bases between the germline ends. The length of the CDR3 is 13 residues. Germline loops: CDR1 MNHEY, CDR2 SVGAGI. The CDR3 sequence: CASRSRTDYGYTF. CDR3 coding DNA: TGTGCCAGCAGGTCAAGGACGGACTATGGCTACACCTTC.

The count of this clonotype is one. A read error is likely here: a far larger clone is one base away. This chain connects TRBV6-2 or TRBV6-3 to TRBJ2-7; D might be TRBD2 (5 bases). This CDR3 region has 12 residues. Per the germline V gene, CDR1 is MNHEY and CDR2 is SVGEGT. CDR3 nucleotide sequence: TGTGCCGGCAGTTCGGGGACCTACGAGCAGTACTTC. Translated: CAGSSGTYEQYF.

This clonotype was seen at least ten times. The CDR3 spells CASSSERGDPYEQYF. CDR3 DNA sequence: TGCGCCAGCAGCTCCGAGCGGGGGGACCCATACGAGCAGTACTTC. The chain joins TRBV5-1 to TRBJ2-7, with 9 bases aligning to TRBD2. Trimming took 3 bases from V and 4 from J; bases not matched to a gene: 8. This CDR3 spans 15 amino acids. The germline V gene encodes CDR1 SGHRS and CDR2 YFSETQ. Drawing the rest from reference TRBV5-1 and TRBJ2-7, the complete variable domain is KAGVTQTPRYLIKTRGQQVTLSCSPISGHRSVSWYQQTPGQGLQFLFEYFSETQRNKGNFPGRFSGRQFSNSRSEMNVSTLELGDSALYLCASSSERGDPYEQYFGPGTRLTVT.

This clonotype was detected a few times. The chain joins TRBV29-1 to TRBJ2-7, with 8 bases fitting TRBD2. The J segment lost 4 bases and the V segment lost 6 bases, leaving 11 bases of the junction unmatched. The length of the CDR3 is 14 residues. Germline V gene sequence: CDR1 SQVTM, CDR2 ANQGSEA. CDR3 sequence (DNA): TGCAGCGTCCAACCCTGGGGACTAGGTTACGAGCAGTACTTC. Translated, it gives CSVQPWGLGYEQYF.

There are a few counts of this clonotype. The rearrangement joins TRBV29-1 to TRBJ2-2, with 10 bases matching TRBD1. Germline CDR1 SQVTM, CDR2 ANQGSEA. The CDR3 covers 14 residues. V shed 4 bases and J 5 bases; nucleotides not matched to a gene: 4. The CDR3: CSVGGTGETGELFF. CDR3 nucleotide sequence: TGCAGCGTTGGAGGGACAGGGGAGACCGGGGAGCTGTTTTTT.

This clonotype was picked up a small number of times. The chain combines TRBV19 with TRBJ2-1; 7 bases agree with TRBD1. The CDR3 is 14 amino acids. Unmatched junction bases numbered 2, after V lost 4 bases and J lost 2 bases. Germline V lookup: CDR1 LNHDA, CDR2 SQIVND (reference sequence). The CDR3: CASSRQGTYNEQFF. The CDR3, as DNA: TGTGCCAGTAGTAGACAGGGAACCTACAATGAGCAGTTCTTC.

This clonotype was observed a few times. Here the CDR3 reads CSARAYTRGAQETQYF. The DNA of the CDR3 is TGCAGTGCTAGAGCTTACACAAGGGGGGCCCAAGAGACCCAGTACTTC. This chain links TRBV20-1 with TRBJ2-5; D may correspond to TRBD1 or TRBD2 (6 bases each). V was cut by 1 base and J by 1 base, with 16 bases left in between. Germline CDR1 reads DFQATT; CDR2 reads SNEGSKA (reference sequence). CDR3 length equals 16 residues.

This chain uses TRBV4-3 with TRBJ2-5, with 10 bases fitting TRBD1. Unmatched junction bases numbered 10, after V lost 1 base and J lost 5 bases. Germline-derived CDR1 and CDR2 are LGHNA and YSLEER. The CDR3 length is 17 residues. The CDR3 sequence: CASSQVIRDRGWETQYF. CDR3 DNA: TGCGCCAGCAGCCAAGTCATCAGGGACAGGGGTTGGGAGACCCAGTACTTC.

The table lists this clonotype with a few counts. The chain carries TRBV27 and TRBJ2-1, with D perhaps matching TRBD2 (5 bases). Trimming stripped 5 bases from V and 7 bases from J, with 18 bases between. Germline V lookup: CDR1 MNHEY, CDR2 SMNVEV (reference sequence). This CDR3 is built from 15 residues. CDR3 bases: TGTGCCAGCAGTCTCCGGGGTCGGGTCCAAAATGAGCAGTTCTTC. This codes for CASSLRGRVQNEQFF.

In DNA, the CDR3 is TGCAGTGCTCCACTCGGGTGGGGCCACAATGAGCAGTTCTTC. Translation: CSAPLGWGHNEQFF. The V gene is TRBV20-1, the J gene TRBJ2-1, with TRBD1 as a possible D gene (5 bases). Germline CDR1 and CDR2: DFQATT and SNEGSKA (reference sequence). The CDR3 has 14 residues. V was shortened by 5 bases and J by 5 bases, with 16 bases between the two germline ends.

The chain recombines TRBV6-6 with TRBJ2-5, with D hard to call. Trimming pared 7 bases from V and 2 bases from J, leaving 11 bases between. This CDR3 comprises 13 residues. The germline CDR1 and CDR2 sequences are MNHNY and SVGAGI (reference sequence). CDR3 protein: CASMWPNQETQYF. The DNA of the CDR3 is TGTGCCAGCATGTGGCCTAATCAAGAGACCCAGTACTTC.

Note on this clonotype: A much larger clone lies a single base off, so this may be a read error. The chain has TRBV29-1 and TRBJ2-6, with D possibly TRBD2 on 5 matching bases. Germline CDR1 reads SQVTM; CDR2 reads ANQGSEA. The V gene lost 5 bases and the J gene lost 0 bases, with 8 bases spanning the gap. The CDR3 consists of 14 residues. CDR3 in amino acids: CSVHEGSGANVLTF. CDR3 bases: TGCAGCGTTCATGAGGGCTCTGGGGCCAACGTCCTGACTTTC. Drawing the rest from reference TRBV29-1 and TRBJ2-6, the complete variable domain is SAVISQKPSRDICQRGTSLTIQCQVDSQVTMMFWYRQQPGQSLTLIATANQGSEATYESGFVIDKFPISRPNLTFSTLTVSNMSPEDSSIYLCSVHEGSGANVLTFGAGSRLTVL.

This clonotype was detected a few times. This chain uses TRBV20-1 with TRBJ2-7, with 7 nucleotides matching TRBD2. J gave up 0 bases and V 6 bases, and 8 bases lay outside the gene matches. The CDR3 consists of 14 residues. Germline CDR1 is DFQATT and CDR2 is SNEGSKA (reference sequence). The CDR3 loop reads CSAQGASGSYEQYF. Written as DNA, the CDR3 is TGCAGTGCCCAAGGGGCTAGCGGCTCCTACGAGCAGTACTTC.

V and J are TRBV12-3 or TRBV12-4 and TRBJ2-5; 7 bases are shared with TRBD2. The CDR3 totals 14 residues. Unmatched junction bases numbered 8, after V lost 4 bases and J lost 6 bases. The CDR3 reads CASSSRDYGQTQYF. CDR3 sequence (DNA): TGTGCCAGCAGTTCTAGGGACTACGGCCAGACCCAGTACTTC.

This clonotype was counted a few times. The CDR3 here is CSARDLGATNYGYTF. CDR3 DNA: TGCAGTGCTAGAGATCTGGGGGCGACTAACTATGGCTACACCTTC. The chain couples TRBV20-1 to TRBJ1-2, with D perhaps TRBD1 (6 bases). Trimming pared 0 bases from V and 0 bases from J, leaving 11 bases between. The germline V gene has CDR1 DFQATT and CDR2 SNEGSKA (reference sequence). The CDR3 is made up of 15 amino acids.